Following are 8 T cell receptor beta chains from one sample sequenced in a study of identical twins. A single record per CDR3 protein comes from TCRdb applying MiXCR to the 5' RACE reads. The table has about 570,000 distinct CDR3 sequences, 9.6% seen once. The same sample was also studied in work on yellow fever vaccine responses in identical twins.

The sequencing input was PBMCs. The receptors were gathered from a woman under 30 in good health.

About this clonotype: An end of the junction does not agree with germline; a read error may underlie this. The J gene is TRBJ2-7, the V gene TRBV12-3 or TRBV12-4; TRBD2 matches 14 bases. The CDR3 is 18 amino acids. The CDR3 region has the DNA TGTGCCTGCAGCGCACGTGGGACTAGCGGGGGTAAGGTATACGAGCAGTACTTC. Translation: CACSARGTSGGKVYEQYF.

This chain uses TRBV9 with TRBJ2-3; 11 bases are a match to TRBD2. The CDR3 has 17 residues. V was pared by 4 bases and J by 2 bases, with 9 bases of the junction left unmatched. Germline V gives CDR1 SGDLS, CDR2 YYNGEE. The CDR3 DNA sequence: TGTGCCAGCAGCACCCCGACTAGCGGGGATACCACAGATACGCAGTATTTT. This encodes CASSTPTSGDTTDTQYF.

This clonotype was recorded many times. V gene TRBV7-3 combines with J gene TRBJ2-2, with 8 bases fitting TRBD2. The V segment lost 0 bases and the J segment 6 bases; nucleotides outside the gene matches: 3. Germline CDR1 is SGHTA and CDR2 is FQGTGA. The CDR3 consists of 15 residues. This CDR3 reads CASSLTFGGAGELFF. The CDR3 bases are TGTGCCAGCAGCTTAACGTTCGGGGGGGCCGGGGAGCTGTTTTTT. The entire variable domain, with the rest obtained from reference TRBV7-3 and TRBJ2-2, is as follows: GAGVSQTPSNKVTEKGKYVELRCDPISGHTALYWYRQSLGQGPEFLIYFQGTGAADDSGLPNDRFFAVRPEGSVSTLKIQRTERGDSAVYLCASSLTFGGAGELFFGEGSRLTVL.

The rearrangement links TRBV4-1 to TRBJ2-1; maybe TRBD2 (6 bases). Germline CDR1 MGHRA, CDR2 YSYEKL. CDR3 size: 15 residues. Trimming took off 0 bases at V and 8 bases at J, with 14 bases between the two ends. CDR3 in DNA: TGCGCCAGCAGCCAAGAAGTGGGGGGAACCGATGAGCAGTTCTTC. Translating it yields CASSQEVGGTDEQFF.

This clonotype occurred a few times. V is TRBV11-2 and J is TRBJ2-7, with 14 bases aligning to TRBD2. The CDR3 is 18 residues long. J was trimmed by 0 bases and V by 1 base; bases with no gene match: 5. CDR1 is SGHAT and CDR2 is FQNNGV in the germline V gene. In DNA, the CDR3 is TGTGCCAGCAGCTTAGGTGGACTAGCGGGGGGCCTCTCCTACGAGCAGTACTTC. It is translated as CASSLGGLAGGLSYEQYF. Full variable domain (outside the CDR3, taken from reference TRBV11-2 and TRBJ2-7): EAGVAQSPRYKIIEKRQSVAFWCNPISGHATLYWYQQILGQGPKLLIQFQNNGVVDDSQLPKDRFSAERLKGVDSTLKIQPAKLEDSAVYLCASSLGGLAGGLSYEQYFGPGTRLTVT.

This clonotype was observed a few times. The J gene is TRBJ1-1, the V gene TRBV27; 9 bases are shared with TRBD1. CDR3 length equals 13 residues. The germline V gene has CDR1 MNHEY and CDR2 SMNVEV (reference sequence). V lost 5 bases, J lost 14 bases, and 12 bases stayed unmatched. The CDR3 protein is CASSRGGQGVWFF. The CDR3 bases are TGTGCCAGCAGTCGAGGGGGACAGGGCGTTTGGTTCTTT.

The rearrangement joins TRBV12-3 or TRBV12-4 to TRBJ2-1; 8 bases are shared with TRBD2. CDR3 length: 15 amino acids. V lost 5 bases, J lost 8 bases, and 11 bases stayed unmatched. The CDR3 protein is CASSGSGKALDEQFF. The CDR3 nucleotides are TGTGCCAGCAGTGGTAGCGGGAAGGCCCTCGATGAGCAGTTCTTC.

This rearrangement joins TRBV6-1 to TRBJ2-6; TRBD1 or TRBD2 may be the D gene (5 bases each). The V end was cut by 4 bases, the J end by 4 bases, with 11 bases between. Germline-derived CDR1 and CDR2 are MNHNS and SASEGT. The CDR3 length is 15 residues. The CDR3 nucleotides are TGTGCCAGCAGTGGAGGGGTGGGGGGGGCCAACGTCCTGACTTTC. Protein sequence: CASSGGVGGANVLTF.